In this sample, the clone carrying this T cell receptor (beta chain) turned up many times. This sample was included in a study of prognosis after radiotherapy for stage I lung cancer. By two-round multiplex PCR, the TCR beta CDR3 was amplified from genomic DNA. First-round PCR, the initial amplification, used primers specific to each TRBV and TRBJ gene. One entry per CDR3 protein, called by TCRdb with MiXCR from the multiplex PCR reads. The profile shows around 20,000 distinct CDR3 sequences, roughly 45% of them singletons. The CDR3 is made up of 16 amino acids. CDR1 is DFQATT and CDR2 is SNEGSKA in the germline V gene (reference sequence). Losses at the gene ends were 6 bases for V and 5 bases for J; bases not matched to a gene: 16. A draw of roughly 6 milliliters of peripheral blood took place at each of two time points.

The V call is TRBV20-1, the J call TRBJ2-5, with 9 positions matching TRBD1. The source material was PBMCs, sampled before or after stereotactic body radiation therapy (not recorded which). This sequence was found in a donor aged 50 or older with non-small cell lung cancer. The CDR3 coding sequence is TGCAGTGCCACCCCATTGTACGGGACAGGGAAGGAGACCCAGTACTTC. It codes for CSATPLYGTGKETQYF.